These 21 T cell receptor beta chains share one sample of origin, sequenced in a study of blood T cells in healthy people across ages. Combining a sample-barcoded 5' primer with a J-beta primer mix, a second PCR ran for roughly 7 to 12 cycles. TCRdb analysed the 5' RACE reads with MiXCR anew, one entry per CDR3 protein. Here the sample spans 1.5 million to 2 million distinct CDR3 sequences, about 31% being singletons. Sequenced sample: blood. These receptor sequences come from a woman aged 25-40 years in good health.

CDR3 sequence: CAWGQRQNYGYTF. The CDR3 DNA follows: TGTGCCTGGGGGCAGAGGCAGAACTATGGCTACACCTTC. This chain joins TRBV30 and TRBJ1-2; no clear D. CDR1 and CDR2 from the germline V gene are GTSNPN and SVGIG (reference sequence). The CDR3 contains 13 residues. V was shortened by 5 bases and J by 2 bases, with 12 bases between the two germline ends.

This clonotype has a single count. V and J are TRBV15 and TRBJ1-2; possible D gene TRBD1, 6 bases. V lost 6 bases and J lost 2, with 13 bases in between. The germline gives CDR1 LNHNV, CDR2 YYDKDF (reference sequence). The CDR3 consists of 14 residues. CDR3 amino acids: CATSLHRANYGYTF. CDR3 nucleotides: TGTGCCACCAGTCTTCACAGGGCAAACTATGGCTACACCTTC.

This clonotype has just a few counts. V is TRBV12-3 or TRBV12-4 and J is TRBJ2-7, with D perhaps TRBD1 (5 bases). The V gene lost 6 bases and the J gene lost 0 bases, with 12 bases spanning the gap. The CDR3 totals 14 residues. The CDR3 loop is CASRSDRFSYEQYF. The DNA of the CDR3 is TGTGCCAGCAGGAGTGACAGATTCTCCTACGAGCAGTACTTC.

The V and J genes are TRBV6-2 or TRBV6-3 and TRBJ2-1; 10 nucleotides match TRBD2. From germline, CDR1 is MNHEY and CDR2 SVGEGT. Trimming removed 10 bases from V and 4 bases from J; junction bases left unmatched: 10. The CDR3 consists of 15 residues. CDR3 nucleotide sequence: TGTGCCAACGGGAATAGCGGGGGGCATTACAATGAGCAGTTCTTC. Translation: CANGNSGGHYNEQFF.

This clonotype was detected only a few times. The chain joins TRBV7-9 to TRBJ2-7; D remains ambiguous. The V end lost 2 bases, the J end lost 10 bases, and 15 bases lay between the germline ends. This CDR3 region has 13 residues. Germline V gives CDR1 SEHNR, CDR2 FQNEAQ (reference sequence). The CDR3 loop is CASSLNAAPGQYF. Written as DNA, the CDR3 is TGTGCCAGCAGCTTAAATGCCGCCCCTGGACAGTACTTC.

This clonotype was seen repeatedly, ten times or more. The V and J genes are TRBV2 and TRBJ2-7; TRBD2 agrees at 13 bases. The CDR3 extends over 15 amino acids. V lost 6 bases, J lost 0 bases, and 2 bases stayed unmatched. Germline V gene sequence: CDR1 SNHLY, CDR2 FYNNEI. Written as DNA, the CDR3 is TGTGCCAGCAGGGGACTAGCGGGGAGCTCCTACGAGCAGTACTTC. Amino acid sequence: CASRGLAGSSYEQYF.

V gene TRBV20-1 combines with J gene TRBJ2-1; a possible D gene is TRBD2 (6 bases). CDR1 is DFQATT and CDR2 is SNEGSKA in the germline V gene (reference sequence). CDR3 length: 16 amino acids. Trimming stripped 6 bases from V and 2 bases from J, with 20 bases between. The CDR3 sequence is CSAFSLKDYTYNEQFF. As DNA, the CDR3 is TGCAGTGCGTTTAGCCTCAAGGACTACACCTACAATGAGCAGTTCTTC.

The table lists this clonotype with a few counts. The chain's CDR3 is CASSSIVGPLCYGYTF. Here the CDR3 DNA reads TGTGCCAGCAGCTCGATTGTGGGGCCGCTTTGCTATGGCTACACCTTC. The chain is built from TRBV7-2 and TRBJ1-2; the D gene is possibly TRBD1 (5 bases). Germline V gene sequence: CDR1 SGHTA, CDR2 FQGNSA. Trimming removed 4 bases from V and 4 bases from J, with 19 bases in between. The CDR3 has 16 amino acids.

V and J are TRBV2 and TRBJ2-7; a possible D gene is TRBD2 (7 bases). The CDR3 spans 16 residues. Trimming left V 10 bases short and J 0 bases short, with 22 bases between. The germline gives CDR1 SNHLY, CDR2 FYNNEI. The CDR3 DNA sequence: TGTGCCATTCGGGACACCCGGACTAGTGTCTCCTACGAGCAGTACTTC. It specifies CAIRDTRTSVSYEQYF.

V gene TRBV10-1 combines with J gene TRBJ2-1; TRBD1 might be the D (5 bases). CDR3 size: 12 residues. Germline V lookup: CDR1 WNHNN, CDR2 SYGVQD (reference sequence). Trimming removed 2 bases from V and 12 bases from J, with 11 bases in between. In DNA form, the CDR3 reads TGCGCCAGCAGTGAGGGGGCCATGATGCAGTTCTTC. Its protein is CASSEGAMMQFF.

At least ten counts were recorded for this clonotype. The rearrangement uses TRBV7-2 and TRBJ2-1, with TRBD2 matching 8 bases. CDR1 is SGHTA, CDR2 FQGNSA, per germline. The CDR3 consists of 15 residues. V shed 7 bases and J 0 bases; nucleotides not matched to a gene: 5. The CDR3: CASTPLAGSYNEQFF. CDR3 DNA: TGTGCCAGCACCCCGCTAGCGGGCTCCTACAATGAGCAGTTCTTC.

J is TRBJ2-1 and V is TRBV7-2, with 10 positions matching TRBD2. The CDR3 is 15 residues long. The V gene end was trimmed by 3 bases and the J gene end by 6 bases; junction bases not matched to a gene: 5. Germline values: CDR1 SGHTA, CDR2 FQGNSA. The CDR3 sequence is CASSLERGGLNEQFF. CDR3 coding DNA: TGTGCCAGCAGCTTGGAGCGGGGGGGCCTCAATGAGCAGTTCTTC.

This clonotype has a single count. The chain carries TRBV5-1 and TRBJ1-4; TRBD1 is a possible D gene (6 bases). Germline lookup yields CDR1 SGHRS and CDR2 YFSETQ. Trimming left V 7 bases short and J 3 bases short, with 16 bases between. The CDR3 is 15 amino acids. The CDR3 loop reads CASSYLGGPNEKLFF. CDR3 bases: TGCGCCAGCTCCTATCTTGGGGGGCCTAATGAAAAACTGTTTTTT.

In this sample, this clonotype turned up a few times. V gene TRBV20-1 combines with J gene TRBJ2-5; no clear D. The CDR3 contains 12 residues. V lost 5 bases, J lost 2 bases, and 9 bases lay in between. The germline V gene encodes CDR1 DFQATT and CDR2 SNEGSKA (reference sequence). The CDR3 nucleotides read TGCAGTGCTGAAGGAAAGCAAGAGACCCAGTACTTC. Translated: CSAEGKQETQYF.

This clonotype was detected ten times or more. The chain recombines TRBV29-1 with TRBJ2-1; 7 bases map to TRBD1. The CDR3 sequence is 14 residues long. The junction had 9 bases not matched to a gene; V was cut back by 6 bases and J by 4 bases. CDR1 and CDR2 (germline): SQVTM, ANQGSEA. In DNA form, the CDR3 reads TGCAGCGTGTACAGGGGTTTTACGTACAATGAGCAGTTCTTC. This translates into CSVYRGFTYNEQFF.

This clonotype was seen only once. A clone one base away is much larger, so this may be a read error. CDR3 loop: CASRPVPYNEQFF. CDR3 DNA sequence: TGTGCCAGCAGGCCTGTCCCCTACAATGAGCAGTTCTTC. The rearrangement uses TRBV12-3 or TRBV12-4 and TRBJ2-1; D not resolved. This CDR3 is 13 amino acids long. V lost 6 bases and J 2 bases, leaving 8 bases between the germline ends.

Only a few counts were recorded for this clonotype. The chain is built from TRBV7-9 and TRBJ2-5, with 13 bases that match TRBD2. Unmatched junction bases numbered 3, after V lost 10 bases and J lost 1 base. The length of the CDR3 is 14 residues. Germline V lookup: CDR1 SEHNR, CDR2 FQNEAQ (reference sequence). The CDR3 DNA follows: TGTGCCACCGGACTAGCGGGAGTCCAAGAGACCCAGTACTTC. Its translation: CATGLAGVQETQYF.

The chain carries TRBV12-3 or TRBV12-4 and TRBJ2-7; possible D gene TRBD2, 6 bases. The J call may be in error: the DNA end matches TRBJ2-5 better. The CDR3 runs 14 residues. CDR3 amino acids: CASSLKSGRKTQYF. As DNA, the CDR3 is TGTGCCAGCAGTTTAAAGTCAGGGAGGAAGACCCAGTACTTC.

The chain links TRBV7-9 to TRBJ1-1; 10 bases are shared with TRBD1. CDR1 and CDR2 (germline): SEHNR, FQNEAQ (reference sequence). This CDR3 has 16 residues. J lost 3 bases, V lost 4 bases, and 8 bases had no gene match. In DNA form, the CDR3 reads TGTGCCAGCAGCTCCCTTAGACAGGGGGCGTACACTGAAGCTTTCTTT. Protein: CASSSLRQGAYTEAFF.

The rearrangement joins TRBV4-1 to TRBJ2-2; TRBD2 aligns across 8 bases. Trimming cost V 1 base and J 2 bases; bases outside gene matches: 6. Looked up from germline, CDR1 is MGHRA and CDR2 is YSYEKL. This CDR3 contains 17 residues. The CDR3 nucleotides read TGCGCCAGCAGCCAAGCACTAGCGGAGCCTAACACCGGGGAGCTGTTTTTT. It specifies CASSQALAEPNTGELFF.

This clonotype was seen more than once but under ten times. J is TRBJ2-1 and V is TRBV13; D remains unclear. CDR1 and CDR2 (germline): PRHDT, FYEKMQ (reference sequence). The germline V and J ends were trimmed by 5 bases and 0 bases, with 11 bases remaining between them. This CDR3 comprises 15 residues. The CDR3 DNA follows: TGTGCCAGCAGCAAAACACATAACTCCTACAATGAGCAGTTCTTC. The encoded protein is CASSKTHNSYNEQFF.